This TCR beta chain emerged from a study of vaccination and CD4 T cells after COVID-19. The wider study: The interval from dose two to post-vaccine sampling had a median of about 72 days, and it ranged from 14 to 241.

Using its own MiXCR run on the PCR reads, TCRdb lists one record per CDR3 protein. The data hold under 30,000 distinct CDR3 sequences, with roughly 50% observed a single time. Study outcomes and limitations: It was observed that, in convalescent patients, a median about 90% of reactive clones arose only post-vaccination. Early post-infection timepoints were not included, and relatively few convalescent patients were studied.

Only a few counts were recorded for this clonotype. Its antigen is not known. Time point: late sampling 161 to 241 days after vaccination in three convalescent patients. The specimen comprised CD4+ T cells from blood, sampled about 7 months after SARS-CoV-2 vaccination. The origin of this receptor is a human donor who had recovered from COVID-19.

CDR3 DNA: TGTGCCAGCAGTTACTGGGCCAGGGGTGAACAGCCCCAGCATTTT. Protein: CASSYWARGEQPQHF. The rearrangement uses TRBV6-2 or TRBV6-3 and TRBJ1-5; a weak D match, TRBD1 (6 bases). V lost 1 base to trimming and J lost 7 bases, with 14 bases between them. The CDR3 covers 15 residues. In germline, CDR1 is MNHEY, CDR2 SVGEGT.